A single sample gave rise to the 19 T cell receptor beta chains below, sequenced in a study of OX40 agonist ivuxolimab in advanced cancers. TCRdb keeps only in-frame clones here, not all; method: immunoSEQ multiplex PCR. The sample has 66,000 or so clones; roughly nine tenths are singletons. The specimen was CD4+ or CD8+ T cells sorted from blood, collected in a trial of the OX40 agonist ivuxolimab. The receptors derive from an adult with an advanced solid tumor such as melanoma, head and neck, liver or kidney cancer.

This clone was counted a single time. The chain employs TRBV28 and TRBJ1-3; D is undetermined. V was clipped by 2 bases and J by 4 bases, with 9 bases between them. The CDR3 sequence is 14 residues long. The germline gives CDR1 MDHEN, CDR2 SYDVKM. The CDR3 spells CASSLMVGGNTIYF. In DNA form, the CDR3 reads TGTGCCAGCAGTTTAATGGTTGGGGGAAACACCATATATTTT. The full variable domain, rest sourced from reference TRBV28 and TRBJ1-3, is DVKVTQSSRYLVKRTGEKVFLECVQDMDHENMFWYRQDPGLGLRLIYFSYDVKMKEKGDIPEGYSVSREKKERFSLILESASTNQTSMYLCASSLMVGGNTIYFGEGSWLTVV.

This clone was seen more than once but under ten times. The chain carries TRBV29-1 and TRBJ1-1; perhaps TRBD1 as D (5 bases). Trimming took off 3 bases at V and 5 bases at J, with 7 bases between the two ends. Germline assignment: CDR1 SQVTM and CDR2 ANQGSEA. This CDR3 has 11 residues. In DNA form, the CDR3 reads TGCAGCGTTGAGGGACTTACTGAAGCTTTCTTT. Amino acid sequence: CSVEGLTEAFF.

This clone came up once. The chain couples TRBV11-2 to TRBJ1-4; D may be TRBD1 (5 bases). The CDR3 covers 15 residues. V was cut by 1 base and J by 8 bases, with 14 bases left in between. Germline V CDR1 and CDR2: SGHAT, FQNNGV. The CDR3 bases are TGTGCCAGCAGCTTAGGACAGACCAATATGGAAAAACTGTTTTTT. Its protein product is CASSLGQTNMEKLFF.

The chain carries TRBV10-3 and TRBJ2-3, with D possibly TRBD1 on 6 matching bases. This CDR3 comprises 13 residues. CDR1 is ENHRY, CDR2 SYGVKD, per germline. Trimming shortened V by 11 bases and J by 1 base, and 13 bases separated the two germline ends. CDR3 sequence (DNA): TGTGCCGTTCGGACAGTCGGCACAGATACGCAGTATTTT. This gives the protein CAVRTVGTDTQYF.

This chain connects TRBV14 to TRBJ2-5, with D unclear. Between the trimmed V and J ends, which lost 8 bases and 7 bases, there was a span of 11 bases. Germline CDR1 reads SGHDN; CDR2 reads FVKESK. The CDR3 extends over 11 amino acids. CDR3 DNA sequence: TGTGCCAGCGGGCTGGGTGGGACCCAGTACTTC. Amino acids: CASGLGGTQYF. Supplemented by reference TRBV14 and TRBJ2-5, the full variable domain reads EAGVTQFPSHSVIEKGQTVTLRCDPISGHDNLYWYRRVMGKEIKFLLHFVKESKQDESGMPNNRFLAERTGGTYSTLKVQPAELEDSGVYFCASGLGGTQYFGPGTRLLVL.

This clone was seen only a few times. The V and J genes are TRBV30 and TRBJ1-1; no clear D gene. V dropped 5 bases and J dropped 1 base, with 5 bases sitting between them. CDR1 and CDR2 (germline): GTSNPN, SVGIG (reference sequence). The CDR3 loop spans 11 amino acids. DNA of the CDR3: TGTGCCTGGGTTGGGAACACTGAAGCTTTCTTT. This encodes CAWVGNTEAFF.

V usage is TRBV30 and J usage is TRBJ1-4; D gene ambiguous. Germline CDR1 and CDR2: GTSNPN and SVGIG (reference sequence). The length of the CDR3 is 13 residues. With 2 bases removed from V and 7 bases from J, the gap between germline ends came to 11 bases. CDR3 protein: CAWSRQGREKLFF. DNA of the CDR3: TGTGCCTGGAGTCGGCAAGGGCGTGAAAAACTGTTTTTT.

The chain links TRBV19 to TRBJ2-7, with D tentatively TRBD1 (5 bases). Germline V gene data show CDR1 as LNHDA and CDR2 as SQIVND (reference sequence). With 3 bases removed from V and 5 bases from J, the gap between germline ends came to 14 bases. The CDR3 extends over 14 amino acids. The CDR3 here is CASSIEGVGNEQYF. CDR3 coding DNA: TGTGCCAGTAGTATCGAAGGGGTAGGGAACGAGCAGTACTTC.

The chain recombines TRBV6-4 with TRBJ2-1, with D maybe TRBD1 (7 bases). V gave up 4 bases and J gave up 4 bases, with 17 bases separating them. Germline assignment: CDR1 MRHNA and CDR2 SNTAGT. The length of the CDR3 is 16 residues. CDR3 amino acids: CASSVGGQLTYNEQFF. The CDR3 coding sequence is TGTGCCAGCAGTGTCGGGGGACAGCTTACTTACAATGAGCAGTTCTTC.

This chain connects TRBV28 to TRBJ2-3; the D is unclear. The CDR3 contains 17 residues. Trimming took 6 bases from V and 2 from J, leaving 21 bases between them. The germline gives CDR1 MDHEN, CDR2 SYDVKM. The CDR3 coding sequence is TGTGCCAGCAGCCGCACCCCACAATGGGCTAACACAGATACGCAGTATTTT. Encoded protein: CASSRTPQWANTDTQYF.

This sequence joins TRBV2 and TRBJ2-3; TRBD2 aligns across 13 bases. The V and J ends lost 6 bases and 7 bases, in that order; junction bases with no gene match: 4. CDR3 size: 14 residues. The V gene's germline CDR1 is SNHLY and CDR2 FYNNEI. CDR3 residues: CASSALAGGYTQYF. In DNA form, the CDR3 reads TGTGCCAGCAGCGCACTAGCGGGGGGGTATACGCAGTATTTT.

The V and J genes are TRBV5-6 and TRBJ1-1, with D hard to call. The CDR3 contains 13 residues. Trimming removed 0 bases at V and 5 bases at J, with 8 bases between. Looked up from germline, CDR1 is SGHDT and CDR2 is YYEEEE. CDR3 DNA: TGTGCCAGCAGCTTGGAAGTAGGAACTGAAGCTTTCTTT. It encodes CASSLEVGTEAFF.

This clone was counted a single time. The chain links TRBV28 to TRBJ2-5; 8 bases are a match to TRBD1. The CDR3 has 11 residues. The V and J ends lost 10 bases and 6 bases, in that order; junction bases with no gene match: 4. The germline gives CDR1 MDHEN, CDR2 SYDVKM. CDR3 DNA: TGTGCCACAGGGGGCCCGAAGACCCAGTACTTC. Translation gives CATGGPKTQYF.

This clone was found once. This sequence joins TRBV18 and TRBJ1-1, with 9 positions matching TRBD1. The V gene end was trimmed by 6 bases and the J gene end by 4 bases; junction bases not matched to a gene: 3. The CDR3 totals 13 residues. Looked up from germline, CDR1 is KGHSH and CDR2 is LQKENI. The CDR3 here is CASSGQGSTEAFF. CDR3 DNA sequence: TGTGCCAGCTCGGGACAGGGATCCACTGAAGCTTTCTTT.

CDR3 protein: CASRSTGREDNEQFF. For the CDR3, the DNA is TGTGCAAGTCGCTCGACAGGGCGGGAGGACAATGAGCAGTTCTTC. The J gene is TRBJ2-1, the V gene TRBV12-2; TRBD2, the table's D call, was not compared with the DNA. TRBV12-2 is designated a pseudogene. This CDR3 has 15 amino acids.

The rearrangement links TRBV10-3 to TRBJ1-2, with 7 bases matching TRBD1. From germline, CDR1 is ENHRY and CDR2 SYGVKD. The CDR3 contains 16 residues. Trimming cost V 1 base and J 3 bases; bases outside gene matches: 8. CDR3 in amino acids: CAISEYKDRVDYGYTF. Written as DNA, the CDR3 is TGTGCCATCAGTGAGTACAAAGACAGGGTAGACTATGGCTACACCTTC.

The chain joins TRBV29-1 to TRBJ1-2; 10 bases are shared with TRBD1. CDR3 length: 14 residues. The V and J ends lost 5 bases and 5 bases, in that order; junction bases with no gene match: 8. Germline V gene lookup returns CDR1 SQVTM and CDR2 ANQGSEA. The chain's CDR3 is CSVSEDRGLYGYTF. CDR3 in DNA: TGCAGCGTTTCCGAGGACAGGGGGTTGTATGGCTACACCTTC. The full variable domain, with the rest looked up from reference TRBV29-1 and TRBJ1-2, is SAVISQKPSRDICQRGTSLTIQCQVDSQVTMMFWYRQQPGQSLTLIATANQGSEATYESGFVIDKFPISRPNLTFSTLTVSNMSPEDSSIYLCSVSEDRGLYGYTFGSGTRLTVV.

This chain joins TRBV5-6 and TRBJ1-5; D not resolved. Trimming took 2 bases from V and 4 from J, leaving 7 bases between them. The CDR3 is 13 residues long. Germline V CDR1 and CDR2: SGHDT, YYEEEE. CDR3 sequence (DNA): TGTGCCAGCAGCTTTCAGAGAAATCAGCCCCAGCATTTT. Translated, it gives CASSFQRNQPQHF.

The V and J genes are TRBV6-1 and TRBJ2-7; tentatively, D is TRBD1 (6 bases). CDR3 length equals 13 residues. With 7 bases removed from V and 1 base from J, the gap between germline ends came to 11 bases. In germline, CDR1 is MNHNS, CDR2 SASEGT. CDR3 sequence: CASTIGGSYEQYF. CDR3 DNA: TGTGCCAGCACCATAGGGGGATCCTACGAGCAGTACTTC.